This T cell receptor beta chain stems from a study of T cell responses to AZD1222 COVID-19 vaccine. Findings and limits, study-wide: No repertoire was sampled before or during the peak T cell response, only after it. Among vaccine-associated CD4 TCRs, coverage spanned spike, with dominance at 160-218 and 743-854. White British people made up most donors, females outnumbered males, and clonal diversity was possibly underestimated.

A remark on this clone: Its antigen is unknown.

This CDR3 is 14 amino acids long. Germline assignment: CDR1 KGHDR and CDR2 SFDVKD. The V end lost 4 bases, the J end lost 4 bases, and 12 bases lay between the germline ends. The assay was immunoSEQ multiplex PCR, and TCRdb's table has in-frame clones only and misses some. This table has 140,000 to 150,000 clones, around 90% appearing once. This TCR was sampled from an adult in good health. The J gene is TRBJ1-2, the V gene TRBV24-1; possibly TRBD1 for D (5 bases). The source was peripheral blood, collected on day 0 of AZD1222 vaccination. The CDR3 sequence: CATSDPRQSYGYTF. The CDR3 nucleotides read TGTGCCACCAGTGACCCTCGACAGTCCTATGGCTACACCTTC.